This TCR beta chain was profiled in a study of tissue T cells after allogeneic stem cell transplantation. Germline V lookup: CDR1 LGHNA, CDR2 YNFKEQ. Trimming took off 3 bases at V and 3 bases at J, with 4 bases between the two ends. The CDR3 extends over 12 amino acids. The table came from immunoSEQ multiplex PCR; TCRdb's copy has only in-frame clones and leaves some out. Of 20,000 to 30,000 clones in the sample, roughly nine tenths are singletons; the top ten hold roughly 2%. The V call is TRBV4-2, the J call TRBJ2-3; D gene unclear. This TCR derives from a male donor aged 60 or over who later had graft-versus-host disease after an allogeneic stem cell transplant. This material consisted of blood, taken before transplantation. The CDR3 protein is CASSHETDTQYF. DNA for the CDR3: TGTGCCAGCAGCCACGAAACAGATACGCAGTATTTT.